This T cell receptor (beta chain) stems from a study of shared clonotypes between healthy human individuals. Looking at the study overall: Per-donor plates numbered three CD4 naive, three CD4 memory, two CD8 naive and one CD8 memory.

This CDR3 is built from 16 residues. Germline V gene lookup returns CDR1 LNHNV and CDR2 YYDKDF (reference sequence). V lost 4 bases and J lost 6, with 19 bases in between. Regarding this clone: Its specificity is not known.

Sequenced by immunoSEQ multiplex PCR; TCRdb stores in-frame clones only, minus some. Of approximately 530,000 clones in the sample, approximately 94% were seen once. Whole-study results and caveats: On the whole, naive subsets had larger estimated richness than memory subsets had. Sampling was confined to blood; repertoires within tissues likely differ.

Specimen: naive CD4+ T cells sorted from blood. Subset specified: CD45RA+ positively selected. The receptor was derived from a woman aged 30 to 39 in good health. The rearrangement joins TRBV15 to TRBJ1-5; tentative D call: TRBD1 (5 bases). CDR3 sequence reads: CATSNSGRGGPQPQHF. CDR3 sequence (DNA): TGTGCCACCAGCAATTCGGGAAGGGGAGGTCCTCAGCCCCAGCATTTT.